This T cell receptor beta chain comes out of a study of CD8+CD57+ T cells in acquired aplastic anemia. Study details: DNA recovered from sorted CD4+ and CD8+ cells had a mean of around 3.2 ug. Findings and caveats of the study: Patient and control CD8+ Simpson's diversity was not significantly different. Fewer than 30 shared CD8+ CDR3s appeared highly expressed within patients' immunodominant clones.

All patients picked for sequencing had shown, by flow cytometry, an expansion of CD8+CD57+ cells. This clonotype has ten or more counts. Its antigen is undetermined. The V gene's germline CDR1 is SEHNR and CDR2 FQNEAQ (reference sequence). The CDR3 has 14 residues. V lost 5 bases to trimming and J lost 6 bases, with 17 bases between them. Genomic DNA provided the template from which TCR beta VDJ and CDR3 profiles were obtained. TCRdb fed the reads into MiXCR, producing one record per CDR3 protein. The data hold around 290,000 distinct CDR3 sequences, with approximately 58% observed a single time. The TCR originated in a human donor with aplastic anemia. The sample was sorted CD4+, CD8+, or CD8+CD57+ T cells (not recorded which) from PBMCs. This chain joins TRBV7-9 and TRBJ2-7; the D gene is possibly TRBD1 (5 bases). The CDR3 region is CASSQLRGSSEQYF. The CDR3 nucleotides read TGTGCCAGCAGCCAACTTAGGGGTTCGTCCGAGCAGTACTTC.